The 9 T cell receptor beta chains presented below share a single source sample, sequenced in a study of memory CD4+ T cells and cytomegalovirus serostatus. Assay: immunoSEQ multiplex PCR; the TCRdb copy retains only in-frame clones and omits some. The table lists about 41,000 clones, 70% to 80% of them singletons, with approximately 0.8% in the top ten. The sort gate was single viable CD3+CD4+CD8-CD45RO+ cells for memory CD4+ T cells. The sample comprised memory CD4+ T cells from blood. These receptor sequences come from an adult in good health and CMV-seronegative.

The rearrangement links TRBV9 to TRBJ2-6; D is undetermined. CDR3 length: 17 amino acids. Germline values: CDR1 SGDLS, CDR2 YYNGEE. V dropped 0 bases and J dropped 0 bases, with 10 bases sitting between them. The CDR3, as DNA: TGTGCCAGCAGCGTAGGGCAAAGAGGCTCTGGGGCCAACGTCCTGACTTTC. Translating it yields CASSVGQRGSGANVLTF.

This chain's CDR3 is CASSSQGMSNQPQHF. CDR3 DNA sequence: TGTGCCAGCAGCAGCCAGGGGATGAGCAATCAGCCCCAGCATTTT. The chain employs TRBV6-6 and TRBJ1-5, with TRBD1 as a possible D gene (6 bases). Germline CDR1 is MNHNY and CDR2 is SVGAGI (reference sequence). Deletions cut 6 bases from V and 1 base from J, with 13 bases between. This CDR3 spans 15 amino acids.

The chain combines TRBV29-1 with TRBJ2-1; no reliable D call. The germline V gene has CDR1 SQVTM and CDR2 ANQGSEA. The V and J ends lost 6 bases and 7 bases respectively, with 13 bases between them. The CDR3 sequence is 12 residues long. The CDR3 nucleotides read TGCAGCGTGGATAGAAGACCTAATGAGCAGTTCTTC. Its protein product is CSVDRRPNEQFF.

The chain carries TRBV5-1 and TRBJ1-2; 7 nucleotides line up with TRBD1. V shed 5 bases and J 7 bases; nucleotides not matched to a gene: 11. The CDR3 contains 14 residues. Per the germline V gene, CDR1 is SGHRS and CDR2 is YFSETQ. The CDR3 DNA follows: TGCGCCAGCAGTTTTGCGGACAGGCTTAGTGGCTACACCTTC. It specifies CASSFADRLSGYTF.

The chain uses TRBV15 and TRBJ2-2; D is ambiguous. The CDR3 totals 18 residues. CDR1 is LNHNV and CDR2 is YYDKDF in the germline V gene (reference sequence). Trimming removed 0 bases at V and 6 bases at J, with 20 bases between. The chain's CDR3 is CATSRDTGFQDRAGELFF. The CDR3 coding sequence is TGTGCCACCAGCAGAGATACCGGGTTCCAGGATCGGGCCGGGGAGCTGTTTTTT.

In nucleotides, the CDR3 is TGTGCCAGCAGCTCACAGGGTGTAAGGTACGAGCAGTACTTC. Translating gives CASSSQGVRYEQYF. This chain connects TRBV7-2 to TRBJ2-7; possibly TRBD1 for D (6 bases). Trimming cost V 4 bases and J 4 bases, with 14 bases left between them. Germline CDR1 SGHTA, CDR2 FQGNSA. The CDR3 has 14 amino acids.

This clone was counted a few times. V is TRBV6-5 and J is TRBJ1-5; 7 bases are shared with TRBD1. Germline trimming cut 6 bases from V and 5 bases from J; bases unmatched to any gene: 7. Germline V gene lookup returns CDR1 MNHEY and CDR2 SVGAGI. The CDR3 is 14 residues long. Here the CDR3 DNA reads TGTGCCAGCAGAGGTTCACAGGGGCATCAGCCCCAGCATTTT. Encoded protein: CASRGSQGHQPQHF.

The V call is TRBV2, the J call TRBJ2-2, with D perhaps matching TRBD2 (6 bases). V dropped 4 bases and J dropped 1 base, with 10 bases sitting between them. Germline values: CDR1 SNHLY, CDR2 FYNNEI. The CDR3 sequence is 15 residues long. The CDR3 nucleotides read TGTGCCAGCAGTGTTTACGGGGGGAACACCGGGGAGCTGTTTTTT. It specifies CASSVYGGNTGELFF. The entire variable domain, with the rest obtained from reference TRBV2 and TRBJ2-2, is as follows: EPEVTQTPSHQVTQMGQEVILRCVPISNHLYFYWYRQILGQKVEFLVSFYNNEISEKSEIFDDQFSVERPDGSNFTLKIRSTKLEDSAMYFCASSVYGGNTGELFFGEGSRLTVL.

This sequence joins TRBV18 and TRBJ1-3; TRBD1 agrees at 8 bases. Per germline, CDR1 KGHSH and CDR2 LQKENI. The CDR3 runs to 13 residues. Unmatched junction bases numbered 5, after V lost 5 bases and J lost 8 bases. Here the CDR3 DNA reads TGTGCCAGCTCATCTGGACAGGGCTACACCATATATTTT. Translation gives CASSSGQGYTIYF.